The clone carrying this TCR beta chain was detected a few times. Its antigen remains unknown. V lost 0 bases and J 8 bases, leaving 11 bases between the germline ends. The CDR3 is 14 residues long. Per the germline V gene, CDR1 is MNHEY and CDR2 is SVGEGT. This sample was included in a study of T cell repertoires in cytomegalovirus infection. Overall study: Public TCR beta signatures were indicative of both CMV infection and a matching HLA type. Findings and limits, study-wide: Ex vivo responses were dominated by HLA-C-restricted CMV-specific TCR beta clonotypes.

One entry per CDR3 protein results from TCRdb running MiXCR on the reads. The data contain around 130,000 distinct CDR3 sequences, more than 20% of them singletons. The J gene is TRBJ2-1, the V gene TRBV6-2 or TRBV6-3; D is unresolved. Material for sequencing was PBMCs, sequenced either directly or after in vitro stimulation (not recorded which). This receptor was obtained from a human donor in good health (CMV status not recorded). Some clones in this sample may be carry-over from other donors' samples. The chain's CDR3 is CASSYSKFKDEQFF. The CDR3 coding sequence is TGTGCCAGCAGTTACTCGAAATTCAAAGATGAGCAGTTCTTC.